What follows is one T cell receptor beta chain and its context. These data belong to a study of blood T cell repertoires in COVID-19. Background on the study: Sources were T cells, B-cell-depleted T cells, or PBMCs; the material itself was cDNA or gDNA.

The authors' processing: Amplified reference gene primers provided the basis for estimating nucleated cell counts. Profiling relied on immunoSEQ multiplex PCR, and the TCRdb table lists in-frame clones only, not all of them. V and J calls and clone size come straight from that table; D and trimming were deduced from the DNA. Of about 75,000 clones in the sample, 75% to 95% are singletons; the top ten hold 6.9%. The CDR3 totals 16 residues. Germline V CDR1 and CDR2: KGHSH, LQKENI. V lost 6 bases, J lost 6 bases, and 23 bases lay in between. This receptor was taken from a human donor in a cohort sampled during active COVID-19. Input material: peripheral blood. The chain employs TRBV18 and TRBJ1-2, with D perhaps matching TRBD1 (5 bases). For the CDR3, the DNA is TGTGCCAGCTCCCCAACCTTAGGGGCGCGGATAAATGGCTACACCTTC. Translation: CASSPTLGARINGYTF. The variable domain in full, completed from reference TRBV18 and TRBJ1-2, reads NAGVMQNPRHLVRRRGQEARLRCSPMKGHSHVYWYRQLPEEGLKFMVYLQKENIIDESGMPKERFSAEFPKEGPSILRIQQVVRGDSAAYFCASSPTLGARINGYTFGSGTRLTVV.